The 5 T cell receptor beta chains reported below all come from one sample, sequenced in a study of T cell repertoires in cytomegalovirus infection. These receptors' targets are unknown. TCRdb re-called the reads with MiXCR, one entry per CDR3 protein. The sample consists of some 270,000 distinct CDR3 sequences, under 25% of them appearing once. The source was cultured PBMCs, collected from culture after CMV antigen stimulation. The receptors shown here come from a human donor in good health (CMV status not recorded). Some clones in this sample may be carry-over from other donors' samples.

This clonotype was picked up a small number of times. This chain connects TRBV12-3 or TRBV12-4 to TRBJ1-5; possible D gene TRBD1, 6 bases. The CDR3 is made up of 17 amino acids. Deletions cut 6 bases from V and 3 bases from J, with 21 bases between. This CDR3 reads CASSLSLTGLFNQPQHF. The CDR3 DNA reads TGTGCCAGCAGCCTTTCCCTCACAGGGCTCTTCAATCAGCCCCAGCATTTT.

This chain connects TRBV9 to TRBJ2-1; 12 nucleotides agree with TRBD2. V dropped 0 bases and J dropped 4; count of bases not matched to a gene: 2. The CDR3 consists of 16 residues. In germline, CDR1 is SGDLS, CDR2 YYNGEE. Written as DNA, the CDR3 is TGTGCCAGCAGCGTAGGGCTAGCGGGGGGGTACAATGAGCAGTTCTTC. It yields the protein CASSVGLAGGYNEQFF.

This clonotype was seen a handful of times. V gene TRBV5-1 combines with J gene TRBJ2-1; D is ambiguous. The V end was cut by 2 bases, the J end by 5 bases, with 20 bases between. The CDR3 totals 17 residues. Per germline, CDR1 SGHRS and CDR2 YFSETQ. CDR3 protein: CASSFGQLPPPNNEQFF. CDR3 coding DNA: TGCGCCAGCAGCTTTGGCCAGCTCCCTCCCCCTAACAATGAGCAGTTCTTC.

This chain links TRBV7-8 with TRBJ1-2; D is unresolved. The CDR3 spans 16 residues. Germline CDR1 is SGHVS and CDR2 is FQNEAQ. The V and J ends lost 2 bases and 4 bases respectively, with 17 bases between them. The CDR3 coding sequence is TGTGCCAGCAGCTTATTTGGTCAGGAATTGATCTATGGCTACACCTTC. This encodes CASSLFGQELIYGYTF.

This clonotype has only a few counts. The rearrangement joins TRBV6-2 or TRBV6-3 to TRBJ2-2; 14 nucleotides agree with TRBD2. V lost 6 bases, J lost 4 bases, and 7 bases stayed unmatched. The CDR3 covers 17 residues. The germline V gene has CDR1 MNHEY and CDR2 SVGEGT. The DNA for the CDR3 is TGTGCCAGCAGGACGGGACTAGCGGGAGCAACCACCGGGGAGCTGTTTTTT. It specifies CASRTGLAGATTGELFF.